This record covers a single T cell receptor beta chain. Its specificity is not known. PCR was performed using 60 Vbeta and 13 Jbeta primers. Assay: immunoSEQ multiplex PCR; the TCRdb copy retains only in-frame clones and omits some. In the table there are approximately 180,000 clones, about 72% of which are singletons. The data were taken from a study of cytomegalovirus exposure and HLA in healthy donors. Study-level results: Presence/absence analyses assumed roughly uniform sequencing depth across donors, which may not hold. Cytomegalovirus-associated TCR beta chains were listed, numbering over 150.

The CDR3 spans 18 residues. This clonotype was obtained from a human donor in good health. The source material was PBMCs. V is TRBV12-2 and J is TRBJ2-5; the table names TRBD2, a call not compared with the DNA. TRBV12-2 is noted as a pseudogene. Here the CDR3 DNA reads TGTGCAAGTCGCTCCCACCTCCTCCCGGGAGGGAGAGGAGAGACCCAGTACTTC. It is translated as CASRSHLLPGGRGETQYF.